This TCR beta chain emerged from a study of T cell responses to AZD1222 COVID-19 vaccine. Study-wide findings and caveats: Once two AZD1222 doses were given, Spike-specific TCR breadth and depth went up. Epitopes outside B.1.351 and B.1.1.7 mutated regions reportedly drew nearly half of spike TCRs. Among vaccine-associated CD4 TCRs, coverage spanned spike, with dominance at 160-218 and 743-854. The donors showed a predominance of white British ancestry and of females, with possible underestimation of clonal diversity.

Note on this clone: No antigen is known for it.

CDR3 size: 16 residues. J was trimmed by 6 bases and V by 0 bases; bases with no gene match: 11. Germline-derived CDR1 and CDR2 are SGHRS and YFSETQ. Assay: immunoSEQ multiplex PCR; the TCRdb copy retains only in-frame clones and omits some. The sample holds approximately 200,000 clones; around 93% are singletons and the top ten take approximately 9.6%. This clonotype was sampled from an adult in good health. This rearrangement joins TRBV5-1 to TRBJ2-7, with 8 bases lining up with TRBD1. The sequencing here drew on peripheral blood, taken on day 0 of AZD1222 vaccination. Here the CDR3 reads CASSLAVQGASGEQYF. The DNA for the CDR3 is TGCGCCAGCAGCTTGGCGGTTCAGGGGGCTTCTGGCGAGCAGTACTTC.